This T cell receptor beta chain was recorded in a study of regulatory T cells in long-lasting Graves disease. About the study: Newly diagnosed Graves' patients had taken antithyroid drugs under 3 months.

Concerning this clonotype itself: Its target is unknown.

The CDR3 is 13 residues long. The V gene's germline CDR1 is DFQATT and CDR2 SNEGSKA (reference sequence). The V segment lost 2 bases and the J segment 8 bases; nucleotides outside the gene matches: 5. As for time point: newly diagnosed GD, antithyroid drugs for less than 3 months. Following extraction of RNA from PBMCs, that RNA was used to make the TCR library. Study-level points and caveats: Segments TRBV28, TRBJ1-2 and TRBJ2-5 showed preferential usage in persistent disease.

Relying on iRepertoire HTBI primers and Arm-PCR of CDR3 regions, the team built TCR beta libraries. TCRdb redid the calling of the multiplex PCR reads with MiXCR, one entry per CDR3 protein. The sample contains hundreds of thousands of distinct CDR3 sequences, 16% of which appear only once. A further study also used this sample, focusing on T cells in Graves' hyperthyroidism and ophthalmopathy. From that study: The diagnoses drew upon clinical symptoms, serum thyroxine and TRAb, thyroid ultrasound and orbital computed tomography. Blood also showed most of the thyroid clonotypes that were expanded above 0.001.

The TCR comes from a man aged 40-49 years with Graves disease. V and J are TRBV20-1 and TRBJ1-3; 8 nucleotides line up with TRBD1. The sample here was peripheral blood mononuclear cells (PBMCs), taken at new diagnosis, from a patient treated with antithyroid drugs. CDR3 sequence: CSARPDRAYTIYF. DNA of the CDR3: TGCAGTGCTAGACCGGACAGGGCATACACCATATATTTT.